What follows are 16 T cell receptor beta chains derived from one specimen sequenced in a study of shared clonotypes between healthy human individuals. TCRdb keeps only in-frame clones here, not all; method: immunoSEQ multiplex PCR. The sample consists of nearly 1,000,000 clones, over 75% of them appearing once. The material sequenced was memory CD4+ T cells sorted from blood. Subset in this sample: CD45RA-negative fraction. The receptors shown here come from a man aged 18 to 30 in good health.

This clone has just one count. The chain joins TRBV5-6 to TRBJ1-2, with TRBD1 identical over 9 bases. Per the germline V gene, CDR1 is SGHDT and CDR2 is YYEEEE. The CDR3 totals 15 residues. Trimming cost V 4 bases and J 7 bases; bases outside gene matches: 11. The CDR3 DNA reads as TGTGCCAGCAGCCCGGGACAGGGTATCTCCTTTGGCTACACCTTC. This translates into CASSPGQGISFGYTF.

This chain links TRBV11-2 with TRBJ1-3, with 7 positions matching TRBD1. There are 16 residues in the CDR3. Per germline, CDR1 SGHAT and CDR2 FQNNGV. Trimming cost V 0 bases and J 2 bases; bases outside gene matches: 4. CDR3 protein: CASSLESDRAGNTIYF. The CDR3 bases are TGTGCCAGCAGCTTAGAATCAGACAGGGCTGGAAACACCATATATTTT.

J is TRBJ2-2 and V is TRBV7-9; a weak D match, TRBD1 (5 bases). Germline CDR1 and CDR2: SEHNR and FQNEAQ (reference sequence). The CDR3 sequence is 13 residues long. V lost 2 bases and J 7 bases, leaving 8 bases between the germline ends. The CDR3 region has the DNA TGTGCCAGCAGCTTATCAGGGATCGGGGAGCTGTTTTTT. This encodes CASSLSGIGELFF.

The CDR3 region is CASIVNSGTGETQYF. The CDR3 bases are TGTGCCAGCATAGTCAACTCGGGAACGGGAGAGACCCAGTACTTC. The J gene is TRBJ2-5, the V gene TRBV2; possibly TRBD2 for D (5 bases). The CDR3 loop spans 15 amino acids. Trimming removed 7 bases from V and 4 bases from J, with 19 bases in between. CDR1 and CDR2 from the germline V gene are SNHLY and FYNNEI.

There are a few counts of this clone. The chain couples TRBV6-6 to TRBJ2-2; D remains ambiguous. Trimming took 0 bases from V and 6 from J, leaving 8 bases between them. Germline CDR1 reads MNHNY; CDR2 reads SVGAGI (reference sequence). The CDR3 covers 14 residues. CDR3 region: CASSYSSRAGELFF. The CDR3 region has the DNA TGTGCCAGCAGTTACTCGAGTCGGGCCGGGGAGCTGTTTTTT.

The V gene is TRBV7-2, the J gene TRBJ2-7, with D unclear. V lost 3 bases, J lost 0 bases, and 9 bases lay in between. Germline V gene data show CDR1 as SGHTA and CDR2 as FQGNSA. CDR3 size: 14 residues. In DNA form, the CDR3 reads TGTGCCAGCAGCTTTACAGCCGCCTCCTACGAGCAGTACTTC. It codes for CASSFTAASYEQYF.

This chain connects TRBV7-2 to TRBJ1-3; D unresolved. CDR3 length equals 17 residues. Germline loops: CDR1 SGHTA, CDR2 FQGNSA. V was pared by 0 bases and J by 4 bases, with 16 bases between. The CDR3 DNA sequence: TGTGCCAGCAGCTTAGCGCTTGGCGTCCTTGGGGGAAACACCATATATTTT. It translates to CASSLALGVLGGNTIYF. Looking up the rest from reference TRBV7-2 and TRBJ1-3 gives the full variable domain: GAGVSQSPSNKVTEKGKDVELRCDPISGHTALYWYRQSLGQGLEFLIYFQGNSAPDKSGLPSDRFSAERTGGSVSTLTIQRTQQEDSAVYLCASSLALGVLGGNTIYFGEGSWLTVV.

This rearrangement joins TRBV7-2 to TRBJ2-7; D not resolved. This CDR3 spans 12 amino acids. Germline lookup yields CDR1 SGHTA and CDR2 FQGNSA. V lost 1 base and J lost 6, with 7 bases in between. For the CDR3, the DNA is TGTGCCAGCAGCTTAGATTTAGTCGAGCAGTACTTC. This encodes CASSLDLVEQYF.

This clone was seen a single time. V usage is TRBV5-1 and J usage is TRBJ2-3; the D gene is possibly TRBD2 (6 bases). The CDR3 sequence is 14 residues long. CDR1 is SGHRS and CDR2 is YFSETQ in the germline V gene. V lost 5 bases, J lost 0 bases, and 10 bases lay in between. Here the CDR3 reads CASRAGPSTDTQYF. CDR3 DNA: TGCGCCAGCAGGGCGGGACCTAGCACAGATACGCAGTATTTT.

This chain joins TRBV28 and TRBJ1-6; D perhaps matches TRBD1 (6 bases). Germline assignment: CDR1 MDHEN and CDR2 SYDVKM. The CDR3 runs 15 residues. The ends were cut back, 6 bases at V and 10 bases at J, with 19 bases in the middle. CDR3 amino acids: CASSPIGGQESPLHF. The DNA for the CDR3 is TGTGCCAGCAGCCCTATCGGGGGGCAGGAGTCACCCCTCCACTTT.

This clone was seen more than once but under ten times. This sample also contains other DNA sequences that code for the same CDR3. The chain uses TRBV29-1 and TRBJ2-5; D not certain. Germline V gene lookup returns CDR1 SQVTM and CDR2 ANQGSEA. The CDR3 totals 10 residues. The V and J ends lost 4 bases and 5 bases respectively, with 5 bases between them. CDR3 nucleotides: TGCAGCGTTGGAGAGGAGACCCAGTACTTC. Its translation: CSVGEETQYF.

The chain combines TRBV5-1 with TRBJ1-3, with D uncertain. V gave up 4 bases and J gave up 0 bases, with 11 bases separating them. CDR3 size: 15 residues. Looked up from germline, CDR1 is SGHRS and CDR2 is YFSETQ. This chain's CDR3 is CASSADASSGNTIYF. The CDR3 nucleotides are TGCGCCAGCAGCGCGGACGCGAGCTCTGGAAACACCATATATTTT.

The genes are TRBV6-5 and TRBJ1-1; TRBD1 aligns across 8 bases. V trimming: 5 bases; J trimming: 2 bases; junction bases outside the gene matches: 7. There are 15 residues in the CDR3. Germline values: CDR1 MNHEY, CDR2 SVGAGI. CDR3 coding DNA: TGTGCCAGCAGTCGTATACAGGGGGGAAACACTGAAGCTTTCTTT. Protein sequence: CASSRIQGGNTEAFF.

This clone has just a few counts. The rearrangement uses TRBV7-9 and TRBJ2-1; 7 bases fit TRBD2. After removal of 2 bases from V and 2 bases from J, the junction contained 0 bases not matched to a gene. Per the germline V gene, CDR1 is SEHNR and CDR2 is FQNEAQ (reference sequence). The CDR3 runs to 14 residues. CDR3 sequence (DNA): TGTGCCAGCAGCTTAAGCGGGACCTACAATGAGCAGTTCTTC. Residues: CASSLSGTYNEQFF.

This chain links TRBV10-1 with TRBJ2-3, with 10 bases fitting TRBD2. The CDR3 runs 15 residues. Germline trimming cut 8 bases from V and 1 base from J; bases unmatched to any gene: 6. From germline, CDR1 is WNHNN and CDR2 SYGVQD (reference sequence). As DNA, the CDR3 is TGCGCCAGCTCTGCCGGGACTAGCGGCACAGATACGCAGTATTTT. It codes for CASSAGTSGTDTQYF.

CDR3: CAVGGTSGTAASEQYF. The CDR3 region has the DNA TGTGCCGTCGGCGGGACTAGCGGGACGGCCGCTTCCGAGCAGTACTTC. This chain uses TRBV10-3 with TRBJ2-7, with TRBD2 matching over 13 bases. Germline V CDR1 and CDR2: ENHRY, SYGVKD. Trimming at V came to 11 bases and at J to 6 bases, leaving 16 bases not matched to a gene. This CDR3 has 16 residues.